This T cell receptor (beta chain) is drawn from a study of human T cells and chemical hapten exposure. Looking at the study overall: Sensitization involved placing 2% DPC onto a 2 cm by 2 cm region of upper inner arm skin.

Individual cDNA molecules had unique molecular identifiers attached to them by the library. TCRdb ran MiXCR on the RACE reads and lists one entry per CDR3 protein. The table shows some 82,000 distinct CDR3 sequences, with approximately 11% occurring only once. Specified time point: patch test 1, 2 weeks after DPC sensitization. Stated treatment: therapeutic diphenylcyclopropenone sensitization with weekly scalp DPC. The V and J ends lost 5 bases and 1 base respectively, with 10 bases between them. The CDR3 covers 14 residues. Per germline, CDR1 SGHTA and CDR2 FQGNSA. The chain has TRBV7-2 and TRBJ2-3, with D possibly matching TRBD2 (5 bases). This TCR came from a woman aged 50 to 60 with alopecia areata. Some clones in this sample may be carry-over from other donors' samples. The source was whole blood, collected in connection with sensitization to the hapten diphenylcyclopropenone (DPC). The CDR3 is CASSRLRGTDTQYF. For the CDR3, the DNA is TGTGCCAGCAGCCGGTTGCGGGGCACAGATACGCAGTATTTT.